This entry lists 27 T cell receptor beta chains sequenced from one sample in a study of blood T cell repertoires in COVID-19. Method: immunoSEQ multiplex PCR; TCRdb's copy keeps in-frame clones and lacks some. The sample lists 250,000 to 300,000 clones, around 81% occurring once. The sequenced sample was peripheral blood. The receptor set was obtained from a woman aged 60-75 years with active or convalescent COVID-19.

This sequence joins TRBV9 and TRBJ1-2, with TRBD1 matching 8 bases. The CDR3 has 13 amino acids. Germline lookup yields CDR1 SGDLS and CDR2 YYNGEE. V was clipped by 3 bases and J by 4 bases; unmatched bases: 2. CDR3 in amino acids: CASSATGGYGYTF. The CDR3, as DNA: TGTGCCAGCAGCGCCACAGGGGGCTATGGCTACACCTTC.

The V and J genes are TRBV7-3 and TRBJ2-5; 12 bases map to TRBD2. J was trimmed by 2 bases and V by 4 bases; bases with no gene match: 5. The CDR3 contains 16 residues. CDR1 and CDR2 (germline): SGHTA, FQGTGA. CDR3 nucleotide sequence: TGTGCCAGCAGCTCCAACGGACTAGCGGGACAAGAGACCCAGTACTTC. The encoded protein is CASSSNGLAGQETQYF.

The gene calls are TRBV4-2 and TRBJ1-2; 8 nucleotides agree with TRBD1. The CDR3 is 16 residues long. The V and J ends lost 0 bases and 4 bases, in that order; junction bases with no gene match: 7. Germline CDR1 LGHNA, CDR2 YNFKEQ. The CDR3 DNA sequence: TGTGCCAGCAGCCAAGATCCCGCAACAGGGGGCTATGGCTACACCTTC. It yields the protein CASSQDPATGGYGYTF.

The rearrangement uses TRBV18 and TRBJ1-6, with TRBD1 as a possible D gene (6 bases). The V and J ends lost 2 bases and 11 bases respectively, with 16 bases between them. There are 15 residues in the CDR3. Germline assignment: CDR1 KGHSH and CDR2 LQKENI. The CDR3 DNA reads TGTGCCAGCTCACCAGGGAACAGGGAAAGTGCACCCCTCCACTTT. Translation: CASSPGNRESAPLHF.

V and J are TRBV6-1 and TRBJ1-2, with 10 bases matching TRBD1. J gave up 12 bases and V 3 bases, and 10 bases lay outside the gene matches. Germline lookup yields CDR1 MNHNS and CDR2 SASEGT. The CDR3 length is 14 residues. The DNA of the CDR3 is TGTGCCAGCAGTGAGGGGACAGGGGCATTTGTCAACACCTTC. It encodes CASSEGTGAFVNTF.

This chain connects TRBV5-5 to TRBJ1-6; 8 bases are a match to TRBD1. The CDR3 sequence is 14 residues long. Trimming took 4 bases from V and 6 from J; bases not matched to a gene: 3. Germline V gene sequence: CDR1 SGHKS, CDR2 YYEKEE (reference sequence). The CDR3 coding sequence is TGTGCCAGCAGCCCAGGACAGGGTAATTCACCCCTCCACTTT. As protein: CASSPGQGNSPLHF.

The J gene is TRBJ2-3, the V gene TRBV7-2; 9 positions agree with TRBD2. Germline assignment: CDR1 SGHTA and CDR2 FQGNSA. V trimming: 3 bases; J trimming: 5 bases; junction bases outside the gene matches: 9. The CDR3 runs 16 residues. The CDR3 sequence: CASSFGGGGARDTQYF. DNA for the CDR3: TGTGCCAGCAGCTTTGGCGGCGGGGGGGCCAGAGATACGCAGTATTTT.

The chain employs TRBV19 and TRBJ1-4; D possibly corresponds to TRBD1 (6 bases). Per germline, CDR1 LNHDA and CDR2 SQIVND (reference sequence). With 6 bases removed from V and 10 bases from J, the gap between germline ends came to 24 bases. The CDR3 covers 16 residues. Here the CDR3 DNA reads TGTGCCAGTAGCTCAGACAGGCTTAGTCTATTTGGAAAACTGTTTTTT. It yields the protein CASSSDRLSLFGKLFF.

The table lists this clone with a few counts. The chain couples TRBV13 to TRBJ2-5; 11 bases line up with TRBD2. The CDR3 totals 17 residues. Germline trimming cut 4 bases from V and 1 base from J; bases unmatched to any gene: 8. Germline assignment: CDR1 PRHDT and CDR2 FYEKMQ (reference sequence). CDR3 nucleotide sequence: TGTGCCAGCAGCTGGAACCTAGCGGGGGGCCTCCAAGAGACCCAGTACTTC. Translating it yields CASSWNLAGGLQETQYF.

Details on this clone: The same CDR3 can be traced to other DNA sequences in this sample. The V gene is TRBV27, the J gene TRBJ1-5, with no clear D. CDR1 MNHEY and CDR2 SMNVEV come from the germline V gene (reference sequence). V gave up 6 bases and J gave up 2 bases, with 8 bases separating them. This CDR3 comprises 13 residues. CDR3 residues: CASSLSGNQPQHF. The CDR3 nucleotides read TGTGCCAGCAGCCTATCTGGCAATCAGCCCCAGCATTTT.

The chain uses TRBV12-5 and TRBJ1-6; 9 bases align to TRBD1. V was pared by 6 bases and J by 11 bases, with 20 bases of the junction left unmatched. Germline loops: CDR1 LGHNT, CDR2 FRNRAP. This CDR3 region has 18 residues. CDR3 sequence: CASGLRVLVGQGQPPLHF. The CDR3 DNA sequence: TGTGCTAGTGGCCTCCGGGTATTGGTCGGACAGGGGCAGCCACCCCTCCACTTT.

The V gene is TRBV11-3, the J gene TRBJ1-1, with 7 bases matching TRBD1. Losses at the gene ends were 8 bases for V and 6 bases for J; bases not matched to a gene: 3. In germline, CDR1 is SGHNT, CDR2 YENEEA. The CDR3 covers 11 residues. This chain's CDR3 is CASGTGAEAFF. The CDR3 region has the DNA TGTGCCAGCGGTACAGGGGCTGAAGCTTTCTTT. The whole variable domain, filled in from reference TRBV11-3 and TRBJ1-1, reads EAGVVQSPRYKIIEKKQPVAFWCNPISGHNTLYWYLQNLGQGPELLIRYENEEAVDDSQLPKDRFSAERLKGVDSTLKIQPAELGDSAVYLCASGTGAEAFFGQGTRLTVV.

The chain links TRBV2 to TRBJ1-2; D is perhaps TRBD1 (5 bases). V was pared by 0 bases and J by 4 bases, with 24 bases between. The CDR3 is 19 residues long. Germline CDR1 and CDR2: SNHLY and FYNNEI. CDR3 loop: CASSEAQLYKTGQGYGYTF. Written as DNA, the CDR3 is TGTGCCAGCAGTGAAGCGCAACTCTATAAGACTGGGCAGGGCTATGGCTACACCTTC.

The rearrangement links TRBV18 to TRBJ1-6, with no clear D. Germline CDR1 reads KGHSH; CDR2 reads LQKENI. The CDR3 contains 16 residues. V dropped 4 bases and J dropped 0 bases, with 10 bases sitting between them. The CDR3 loop is CASSQEWSSYNSPLHF. The CDR3 DNA reads as TGTGCCAGCTCACAAGAATGGAGCTCCTATAATTCACCCCTCCACTTT. The whole variable domain, filled in from reference TRBV18 and TRBJ1-6, reads NAGVMQNPRHLVRRRGQEARLRCSPMKGHSHVYWYRQLPEEGLKFMVYLQKENIIDESGMPKERFSAEFPKEGPSILRIQQVVRGDSAAYFCASSQEWSSYNSPLHFGNGTRLTVT.

This sequence joins TRBV2 and TRBJ2-3, with D possibly matching TRBD2 (7 bases). The CDR3 loop spans 14 amino acids. In germline, CDR1 is SNHLY, CDR2 FYNNEI. V lost 6 bases and J 7 bases, leaving 17 bases between the germline ends. CDR3 nucleotides: TGTGCCAGCAGGACCGGGGGGCCCACGAATACGCAGTATTTT. It is translated as CASRTGGPTNTQYF.

The chain couples TRBV3-1 (or the pseudogene TRBV3-2) to TRBJ1-4; no reliable D call. Germline V lookup: CDR1 LGHDT, CDR2 YNNKEL (reference sequence). The length of the CDR3 is 15 residues. Trimming shortened V by 1 base and J by 3 bases, and 9 bases separated the two germline ends. The CDR3 nucleotides read TGTGCCAGCAGCCAAGGTCCGCGGGCTAATGAAAAACTGTTTTTT. Translated, it gives CASSQGPRANEKLFF.

The gene calls are TRBV7-3 and TRBJ2-5; perhaps TRBD2 as D (6 bases). The germline V gene has CDR1 SGHTA and CDR2 FQGTGA. The V end lost 4 bases, the J end lost 2 bases, and 14 bases lay between the germline ends. The CDR3 totals 15 residues. CDR3 nucleotides: TGTGCCAGCAGCTACTCCGGGACTGATCAAGAGACCCAGTACTTC. Its translation is CASSYSGTDQETQYF.

V is TRBV19 and J is TRBJ2-5, with D maybe TRBD2 (5 bases). The CDR3 runs 13 residues. Germline loops: CDR1 LNHDA, CDR2 SQIVND (reference sequence). With 5 bases removed from V and 5 bases from J, the gap between germline ends came to 12 bases. CDR3 coding DNA: TGTGCCAGTAGTGGGCCGGGGATGGAGACCCAGTACTTC. Translation: CASSGPGMETQYF.

The chain employs TRBV10-3 and TRBJ2-7; 8 bases map to TRBD1. J was trimmed by 3 bases and V by 7 bases; bases with no gene match: 8. Germline lookup yields CDR1 ENHRY and CDR2 SYGVKD. The CDR3 has 14 residues. The CDR3 reads CAITAGQGSYEQYF. CDR3 nucleotide sequence: TGTGCCATCACCGCTGGACAGGGAAGCTACGAGCAGTACTTC.

The V and J genes are TRBV3-1 (or the pseudogene TRBV3-2) and TRBJ1-4; D might be TRBD1 (5 bases). Trimming stripped 2 bases from V and 2 bases from J, with 9 bases between. CDR1 and CDR2 from the germline V gene are LGHDT and YNNKEL (reference sequence). This CDR3 has 15 amino acids. DNA of the CDR3: TGTGCCAGCAGCCAACCTCAGGGTACTAATGAAAAACTGTTTTTT. It is translated as CASSQPQGTNEKLFF.

This clone was seen just once. The chain carries TRBV11-2 and TRBJ1-5; perhaps TRBD1 as D (5 bases). This CDR3 region has 15 residues. From germline, CDR1 is SGHAT and CDR2 FQNNGV. V shed 5 bases and J shed 5 bases, with 16 bases lying between them. The CDR3 nucleotides read TGTGCCAGCAGCCTGGAGGGGCAATCTTATCAGCCCCAGCATTTT. This codes for CASSLEGQSYQPQHF. The full variable domain, its missing parts supplied by reference TRBV11-2 and TRBJ1-5, is EAGVAQSPRYKIIEKRQSVAFWCNPISGHATLYWYQQILGQGPKLLIQFQNNGVVDDSQLPKDRFSAERLKGVDSTLKIQPAKLEDSAVYLCASSLEGQSYQPQHFGDGTRLSIL.

The genes are TRBV6-2 or TRBV6-3 and TRBJ1-5, with TRBD1 matching over 7 bases. The CDR3 has 18 amino acids. Trimming at V came to 0 bases and at J to 4 bases, leaving 12 bases not matched to a gene. Germline V gene sequence: CDR1 MNHEY, CDR2 SVGEGT. The CDR3 DNA is TGTGCCAGCAGTTACTCTCTGGGACAGATATCCCCAAATCAGCCCCAGCATTTT. This sequence encodes CASSYSLGQISPNQPQHF.

The V gene is TRBV5-1, the J gene TRBJ2-5; 10 positions agree with TRBD2. This CDR3 contains 18 residues. V gave up 0 bases and J gave up 5 bases; unmatched junction bases: 13. Germline CDR1 SGHRS, CDR2 YFSETQ. The CDR3 coding sequence is TGCGCCAGCAGCTTGGGGTTCGGCGCTAGCGGGGGTGCGGAGACCCAGTACTTC. This codes for CASSLGFGASGGAETQYF. The variable domain in full, with the rest retrieved from reference TRBV5-1 and TRBJ2-5, is KAGVTQTPRYLIKTRGQQVTLSCSPISGHRSVSWYQQTPGQGLQFLFEYFSETQRNKGNFPGRFSGRQFSNSRSEMNVSTLELGDSALYLCASSLGFGASGGAETQYFGPGTRLLVL.

The sample holds one count of this clone. The CDR3 coding sequence is TGTGCCAGCAGCTCTCGTTCTAGCGGGGATTACAATGAGCAGTTCTTC. This translates into CASSSRSSGDYNEQFF. The V gene is TRBV7-8, the J gene TRBJ2-1; 9 bases are shared with TRBD2. The CDR3 has 16 residues. The ends lost 4 bases at V and 4 bases at J; junction bases unmatched: 8. The germline V gene has CDR1 SGHVS and CDR2 FQNEAQ.

J is TRBJ2-7 and V is TRBV6-6; D call uncertain. This CDR3 contains 13 residues. V shed 0 bases and J shed 4 bases, with 7 bases lying between them. Germline-derived CDR1 and CDR2 are MNHNY and SVGAGI (reference sequence). CDR3 in amino acids: CASSYSSEYEQYF. The CDR3 nucleotides read TGTGCCAGCAGTTACTCCTCCGAGTACGAGCAGTACTTC.

The sample holds one count of this clone. The chain joins TRBV19 to TRBJ2-7; TRBD1 matches at 8 bases. The CDR3 extends over 14 amino acids. CDR1 is LNHDA, CDR2 SQIVND, per germline (reference sequence). The trim removed 5 bases at V and 3 bases at J, leaving 6 bases unmatched. CDR3 sequence: CASSLGDRIYEQYF. The CDR3 DNA sequence: TGTGCCAGTAGTCTAGGGGACAGGATCTACGAGCAGTACTTC.

The rearrangement uses TRBV7-8 and TRBJ1-2; possibly TRBD1 for D (6 bases). Germline lookup yields CDR1 SGHVS and CDR2 FQNEAQ. This CDR3 contains 16 residues. Trimming pared 4 bases from V and 8 bases from J, leaving 23 bases between. The CDR3 coding sequence is TGTGCCAGCAGCTCCGCCTACCGGGACATCAACCTCGGCTACACCTTC. Translation: CASSSAYRDINLGYTF.